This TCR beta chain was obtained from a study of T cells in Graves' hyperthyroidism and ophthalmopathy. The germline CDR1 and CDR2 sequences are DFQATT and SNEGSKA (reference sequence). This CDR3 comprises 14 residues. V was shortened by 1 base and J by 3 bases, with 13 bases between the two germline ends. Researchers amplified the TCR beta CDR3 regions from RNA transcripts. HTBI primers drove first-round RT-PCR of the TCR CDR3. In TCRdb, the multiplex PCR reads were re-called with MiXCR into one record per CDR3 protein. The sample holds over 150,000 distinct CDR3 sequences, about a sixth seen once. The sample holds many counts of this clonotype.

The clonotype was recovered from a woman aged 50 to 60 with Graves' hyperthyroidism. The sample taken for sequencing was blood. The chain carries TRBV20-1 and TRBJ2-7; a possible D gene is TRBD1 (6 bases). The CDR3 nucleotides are TGCAGTGCTAGAGCAAACAGGGTGAGCTACGAGCAGTACTTC. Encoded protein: CSARANRVSYEQYF.